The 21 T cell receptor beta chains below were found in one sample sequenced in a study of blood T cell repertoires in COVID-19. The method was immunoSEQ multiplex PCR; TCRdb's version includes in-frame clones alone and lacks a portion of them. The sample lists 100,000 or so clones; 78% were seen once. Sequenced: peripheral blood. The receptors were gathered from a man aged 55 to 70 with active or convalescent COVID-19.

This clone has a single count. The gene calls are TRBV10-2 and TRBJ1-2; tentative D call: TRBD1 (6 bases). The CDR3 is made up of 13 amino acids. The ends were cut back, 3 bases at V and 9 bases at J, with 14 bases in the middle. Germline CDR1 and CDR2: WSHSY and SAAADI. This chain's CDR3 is CASSEGDTSSYTF. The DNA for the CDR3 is TGCGCCAGCAGTGAAGGGGACACCTCGAGCTACACCTTC.

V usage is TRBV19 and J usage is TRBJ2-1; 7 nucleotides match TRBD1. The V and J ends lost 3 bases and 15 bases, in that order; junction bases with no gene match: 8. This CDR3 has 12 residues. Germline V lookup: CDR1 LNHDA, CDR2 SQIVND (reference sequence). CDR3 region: CASSMKGARPFF. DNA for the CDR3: TGTGCCAGTAGTATGAAGGGGGCCAGGCCGTTCTTC.

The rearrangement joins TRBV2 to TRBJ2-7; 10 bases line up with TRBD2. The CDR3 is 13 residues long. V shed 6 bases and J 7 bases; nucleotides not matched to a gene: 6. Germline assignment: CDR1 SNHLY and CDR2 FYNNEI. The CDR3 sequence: CASSVTSGNEQYV. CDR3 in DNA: TGTGCCAGCAGCGTCACTAGCGGGAATGAGCAGTACGTC.

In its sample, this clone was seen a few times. The chain's CDR3 is CASSLGGGGSGNTIYF. The DNA for the CDR3 is TGTGCCAGCAGTTTGGGTGGCGGGGGCTCTGGAAACACCATATATTTT. The rearrangement joins TRBV6-5 to TRBJ1-3; a possible D gene is TRBD1 (5 bases). The length of the CDR3 is 16 residues. CDR1 is MNHEY and CDR2 is SVGAGI in the germline V gene. V shed 4 bases and J shed 0 bases, with 13 bases lying between them.

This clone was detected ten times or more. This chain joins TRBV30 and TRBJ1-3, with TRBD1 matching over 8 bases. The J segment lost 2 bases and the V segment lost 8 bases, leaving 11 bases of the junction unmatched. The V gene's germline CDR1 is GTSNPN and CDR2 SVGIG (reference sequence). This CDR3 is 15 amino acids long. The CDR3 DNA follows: TGTGCCGGGACTACAGGGGGAACCCCTGGAAACACCATATATTTT. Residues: CAGTTGGTPGNTIYF.

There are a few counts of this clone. DNA of the CDR3: TGTGCCAGCAGCTTAGGGGGGGGGACTAGCACAGATACGCAGTATTTT. The encoded protein is CASSLGGGTSTDTQYF. The chain couples TRBV7-2 to TRBJ2-3, with 7 bases fitting TRBD2. The CDR3 consists of 16 residues. Germline loops: CDR1 SGHTA, CDR2 FQGNSA. The V gene end was trimmed by 1 base and the J gene end by 0 bases; junction bases not matched to a gene: 4.

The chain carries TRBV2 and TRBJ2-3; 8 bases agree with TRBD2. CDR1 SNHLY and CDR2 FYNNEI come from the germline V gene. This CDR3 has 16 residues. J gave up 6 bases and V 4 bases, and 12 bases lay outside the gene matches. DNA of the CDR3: TGTGCCAGCAGTGGGCTAGCGGGCCTCTCGGTGGATACGCAGTATTTT. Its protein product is CASSGLAGLSVDTQYF. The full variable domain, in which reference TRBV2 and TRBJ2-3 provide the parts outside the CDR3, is EPEVTQTPSHQVTQMGQEVILRCVPISNHLYFYWYRQILGQKVEFLVSFYNNEISEKSEIFDDQFSVERPDGSNFTLKIRSTKLEDSAMYFCASSGLAGLSVDTQYFGPGTRLTVL.

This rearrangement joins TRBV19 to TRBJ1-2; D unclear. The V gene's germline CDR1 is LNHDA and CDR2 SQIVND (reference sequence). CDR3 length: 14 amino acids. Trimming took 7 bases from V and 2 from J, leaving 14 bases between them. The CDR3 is CASTRGPRNYGYTF. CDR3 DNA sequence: TGTGCCAGTACGCGGGGTCCCAGAAACTATGGCTACACCTTC. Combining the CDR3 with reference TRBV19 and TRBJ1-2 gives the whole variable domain DGGITQSPKYLFRKEGQNVTLSCEQNLNHDAMYWYRQDPGQGLRLIYYSQIVNDFQKGDIAEGYSVSREKKESFPLTVTSAQKNPTAFYLCASTRGPRNYGYTFGSGTRLTVV.

Here the CDR3 DNA reads TGCGCCAGCAGCCTTGACAGGGGGCTCGGCAACACTGAAGCTTTCTTT. Its translation: CASSLDRGLGNTEAFF. The V call is TRBV5-1, the J call TRBJ1-1; TRBD1 matches at 10 bases. The V gene end was trimmed by 4 bases and the J gene end by 2 bases; junction bases not matched to a gene: 8. CDR1 is SGHRS, CDR2 YFSETQ, per germline. The length of the CDR3 is 16 residues.

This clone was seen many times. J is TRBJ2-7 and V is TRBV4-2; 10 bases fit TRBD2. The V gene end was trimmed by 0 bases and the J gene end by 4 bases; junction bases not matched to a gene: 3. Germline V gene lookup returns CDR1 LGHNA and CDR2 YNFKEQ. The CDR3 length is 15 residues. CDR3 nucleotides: TGTGCCAGCAGCCAAGATACAGCGGGAGGGTACGAGCAGTACTTC. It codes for CASSQDTAGGYEQYF.

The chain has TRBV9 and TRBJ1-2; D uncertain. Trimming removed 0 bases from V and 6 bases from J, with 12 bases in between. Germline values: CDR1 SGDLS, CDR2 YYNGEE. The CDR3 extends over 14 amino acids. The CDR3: CASSVGGSRDGYTF. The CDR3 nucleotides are TGTGCCAGCAGCGTAGGAGGGTCAAGGGATGGCTACACCTTC.

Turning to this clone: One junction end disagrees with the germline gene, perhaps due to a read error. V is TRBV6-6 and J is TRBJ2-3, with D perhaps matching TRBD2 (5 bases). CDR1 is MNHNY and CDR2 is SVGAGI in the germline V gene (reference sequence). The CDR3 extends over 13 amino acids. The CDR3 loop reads CASSPLRADRGFF. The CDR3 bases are TGTGCCAGCAGTCCTCTTAGGGCAGACCGGGGATTTTTT.

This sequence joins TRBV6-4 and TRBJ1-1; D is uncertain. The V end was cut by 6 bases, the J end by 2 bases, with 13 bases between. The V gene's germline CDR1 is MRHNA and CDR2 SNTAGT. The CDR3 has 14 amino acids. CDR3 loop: CASSPQGSNTEAFF. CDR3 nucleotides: TGTGCCAGCAGCCCCCAAGGGAGTAACACTGAAGCTTTCTTT.

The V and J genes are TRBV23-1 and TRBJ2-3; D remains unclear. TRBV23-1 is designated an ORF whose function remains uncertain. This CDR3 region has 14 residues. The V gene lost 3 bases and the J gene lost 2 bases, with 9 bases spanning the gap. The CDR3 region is CASSHKRYTDTQYF. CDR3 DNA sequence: TGCGCCAGCAGTCATAAGCGCTACACAGATACGCAGTATTTT.

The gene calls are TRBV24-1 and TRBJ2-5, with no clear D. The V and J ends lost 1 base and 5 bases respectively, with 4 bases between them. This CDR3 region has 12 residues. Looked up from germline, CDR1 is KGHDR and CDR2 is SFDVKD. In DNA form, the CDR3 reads TGTGCCACCAGTGATTTTGCGGAGACCCAGTACTTC. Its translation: CATSDFAETQYF.

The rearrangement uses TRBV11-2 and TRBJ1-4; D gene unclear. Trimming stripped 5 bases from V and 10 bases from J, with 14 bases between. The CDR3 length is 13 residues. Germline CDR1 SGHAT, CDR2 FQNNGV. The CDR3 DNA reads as TGTGCCAGCAGCCAACACTGGGGAGGAAAACTGTTTTTT. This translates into CASSQHWGGKLFF.

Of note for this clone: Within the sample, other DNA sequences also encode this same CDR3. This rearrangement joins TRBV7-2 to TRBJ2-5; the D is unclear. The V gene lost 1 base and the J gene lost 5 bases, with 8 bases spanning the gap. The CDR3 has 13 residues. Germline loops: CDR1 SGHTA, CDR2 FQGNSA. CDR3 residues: CASSLDRRETQYF. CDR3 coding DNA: TGTGCCAGCAGCTTAGATAGGCGGGAGACCCAGTACTTC.

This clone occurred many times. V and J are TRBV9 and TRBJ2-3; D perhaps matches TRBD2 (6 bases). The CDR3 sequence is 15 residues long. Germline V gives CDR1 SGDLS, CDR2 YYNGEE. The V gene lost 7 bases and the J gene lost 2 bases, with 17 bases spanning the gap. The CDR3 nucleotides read TGTGCCAGCTCTACCGGGACTCTCTCCACAGATACGCAGTATTTT. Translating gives CASSTGTLSTDTQYF.

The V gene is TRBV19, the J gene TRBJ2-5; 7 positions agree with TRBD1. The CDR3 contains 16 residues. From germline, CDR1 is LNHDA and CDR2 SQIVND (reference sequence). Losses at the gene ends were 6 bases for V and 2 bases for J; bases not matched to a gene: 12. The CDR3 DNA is TGTGCCAGTAGCGTAACCGGGACAGCTACTCAAGAGACCCAGTACTTC. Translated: CASSVTGTATQETQYF.

The CDR3 region is CASSETGGYSGELFF. CDR3 nucleotides: TGTGCCAGCAGTGAAACAGGGGGTTACTCCGGGGAGCTGTTTTTT. The chain carries TRBV6-1 and TRBJ2-2; 8 bases fit TRBD1. The germline CDR1 and CDR2 sequences are MNHNS and SASEGT. The CDR3 is 15 residues long. V gave up 2 bases and J gave up 6 bases; unmatched junction bases: 5.

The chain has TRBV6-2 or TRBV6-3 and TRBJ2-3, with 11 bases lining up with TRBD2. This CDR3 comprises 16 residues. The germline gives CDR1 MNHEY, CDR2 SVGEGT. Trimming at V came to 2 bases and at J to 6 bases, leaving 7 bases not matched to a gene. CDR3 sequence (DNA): TGTGCCAGCAGTTACCCCCTGACTAGCGGGACGGATACGCAGTATTTT. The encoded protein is CASSYPLTSGTDTQYF.